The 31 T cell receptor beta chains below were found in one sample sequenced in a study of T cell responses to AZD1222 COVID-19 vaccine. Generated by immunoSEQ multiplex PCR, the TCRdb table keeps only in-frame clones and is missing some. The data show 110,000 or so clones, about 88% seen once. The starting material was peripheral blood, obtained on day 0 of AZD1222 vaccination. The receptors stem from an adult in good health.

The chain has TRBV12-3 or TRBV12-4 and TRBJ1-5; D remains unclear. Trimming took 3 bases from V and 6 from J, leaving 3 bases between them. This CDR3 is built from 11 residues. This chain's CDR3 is CASSFGQPQHF. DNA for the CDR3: TGTGCCAGCAGTTTCGGTCAGCCCCAGCATTTT.

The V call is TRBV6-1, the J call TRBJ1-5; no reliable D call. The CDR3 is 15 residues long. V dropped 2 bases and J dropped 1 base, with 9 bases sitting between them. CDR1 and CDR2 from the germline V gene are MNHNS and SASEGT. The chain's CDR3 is CASSEFFTSNQPQHF. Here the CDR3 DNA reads TGTGCCAGCAGTGAATTTTTCACCAGCAATCAGCCCCAGCATTTT.

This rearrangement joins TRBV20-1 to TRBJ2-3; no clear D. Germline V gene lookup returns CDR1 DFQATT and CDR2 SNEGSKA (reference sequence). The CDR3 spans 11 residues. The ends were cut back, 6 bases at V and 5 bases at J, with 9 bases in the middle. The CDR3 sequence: CSAPFRDTQYF. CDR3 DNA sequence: TGCAGTGCCCCCTTTAGAGATACGCAGTATTTT.

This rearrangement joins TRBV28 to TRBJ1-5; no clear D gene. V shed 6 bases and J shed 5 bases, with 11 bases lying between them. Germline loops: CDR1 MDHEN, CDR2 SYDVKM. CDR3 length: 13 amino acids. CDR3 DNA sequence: TGTGCCAGCAGGGGATACCAGGATCAGCCCCAGCATTTT. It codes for CASRGYQDQPQHF.

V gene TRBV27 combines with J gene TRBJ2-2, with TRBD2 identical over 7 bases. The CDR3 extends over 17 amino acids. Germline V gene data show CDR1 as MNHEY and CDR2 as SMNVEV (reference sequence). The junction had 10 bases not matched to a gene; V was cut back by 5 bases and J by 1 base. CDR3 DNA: TGTGCCAGCAGTCCCCTCCGCGGGAGCGGGAACACCGGGGAGCTGTTTTTT. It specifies CASSPLRGSGNTGELFF.

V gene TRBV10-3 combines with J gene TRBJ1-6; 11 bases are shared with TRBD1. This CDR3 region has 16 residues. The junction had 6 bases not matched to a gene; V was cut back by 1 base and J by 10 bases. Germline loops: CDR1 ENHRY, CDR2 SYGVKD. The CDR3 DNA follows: TGTGCCATCAGTGAGTTCGGACAGGGGGCCGCATCACCCCTCCACTTT. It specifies CAISEFGQGAASPLHF.

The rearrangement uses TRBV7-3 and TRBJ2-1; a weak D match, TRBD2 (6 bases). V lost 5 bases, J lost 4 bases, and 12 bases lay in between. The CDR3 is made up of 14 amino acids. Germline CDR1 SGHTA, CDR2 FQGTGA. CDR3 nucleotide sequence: TGTGCCAGCAGCCCGGCGGGGCTTTACAATGAGCAGTTCTTC. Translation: CASSPAGLYNEQFF. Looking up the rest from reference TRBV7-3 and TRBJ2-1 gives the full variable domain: GAGVSQTPSNKVTEKGKYVELRCDPISGHTALYWYRQSLGQGPEFLIYFQGTGAADDSGLPNDRFFAVRPEGSVSTLKIQRTERGDSAVYLCASSPAGLYNEQFFGPGTRLTVL.

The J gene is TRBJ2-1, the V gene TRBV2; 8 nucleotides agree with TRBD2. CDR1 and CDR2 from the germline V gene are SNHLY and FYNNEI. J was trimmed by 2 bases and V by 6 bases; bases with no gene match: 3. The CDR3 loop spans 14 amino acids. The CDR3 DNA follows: TGTGCCAGCAGGGGGGGACTAGCCTACAATGAGCAGTTCTTC. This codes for CASRGGLAYNEQFF. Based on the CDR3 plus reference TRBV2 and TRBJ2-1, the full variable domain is EPEVTQTPSHQVTQMGQEVILRCVPISNHLYFYWYRQILGQKVEFLVSFYNNEISEKSEIFDDQFSVERPDGSNFTLKIRSTKLEDSAMYFCASRGGLAYNEQFFGPGTRLTVL.

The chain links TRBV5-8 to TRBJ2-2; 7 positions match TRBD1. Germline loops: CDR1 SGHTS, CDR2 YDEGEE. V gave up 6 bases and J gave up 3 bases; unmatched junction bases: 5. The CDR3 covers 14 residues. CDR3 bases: TGTGCCAGCAACCCGGGACAGCACACCGGGGAGCTGTTTTTT. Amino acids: CASNPGQHTGELFF.

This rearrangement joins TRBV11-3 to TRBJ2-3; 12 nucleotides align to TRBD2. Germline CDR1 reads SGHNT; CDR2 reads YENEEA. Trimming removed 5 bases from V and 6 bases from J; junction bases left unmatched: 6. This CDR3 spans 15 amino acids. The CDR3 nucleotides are TGTGCCAGCAGCGGAAGACTAGCGGGAGAGGATACGCAGTATTTT. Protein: CASSGRLAGEDTQYF. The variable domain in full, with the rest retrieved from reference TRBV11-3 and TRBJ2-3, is EAGVVQSPRYKIIEKKQPVAFWCNPISGHNTLYWYLQNLGQGPELLIRYENEEAVDDSQLPKDRFSAERLKGVDSTLKIQPAELGDSAVYLCASSGRLAGEDTQYFGPGTRLTVL.

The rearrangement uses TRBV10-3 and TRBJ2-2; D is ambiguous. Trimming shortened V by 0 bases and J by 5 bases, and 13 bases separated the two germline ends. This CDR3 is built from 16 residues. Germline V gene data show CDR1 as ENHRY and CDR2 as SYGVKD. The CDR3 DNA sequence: TGTGCCATCAGTGAGTCGCAGGCAGTCTCTACCGGGGAGCTGTTTTTT. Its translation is CAISESQAVSTGELFF.

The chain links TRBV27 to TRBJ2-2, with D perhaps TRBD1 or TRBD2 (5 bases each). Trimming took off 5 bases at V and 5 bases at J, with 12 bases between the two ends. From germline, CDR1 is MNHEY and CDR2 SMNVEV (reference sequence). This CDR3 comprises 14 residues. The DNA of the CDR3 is TGTGCCAGCAGTCCCCCTTGGGGGACCGGGGAGCTGTTTTTT. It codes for CASSPPWGTGELFF.

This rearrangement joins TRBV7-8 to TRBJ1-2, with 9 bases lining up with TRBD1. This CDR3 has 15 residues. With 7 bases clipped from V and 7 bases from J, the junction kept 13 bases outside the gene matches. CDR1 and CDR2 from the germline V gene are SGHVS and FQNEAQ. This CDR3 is CASTVLDRGQSGYTF. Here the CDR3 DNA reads TGTGCCAGCACCGTCTTGGACAGGGGCCAGTCTGGCTACACCTTC.

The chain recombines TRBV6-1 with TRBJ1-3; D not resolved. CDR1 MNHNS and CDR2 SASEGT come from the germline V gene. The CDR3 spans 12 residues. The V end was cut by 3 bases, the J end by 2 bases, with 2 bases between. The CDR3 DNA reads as TGTGCCAGCAGTGAGACTGGAAACACCATATATTTT. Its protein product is CASSETGNTIYF.

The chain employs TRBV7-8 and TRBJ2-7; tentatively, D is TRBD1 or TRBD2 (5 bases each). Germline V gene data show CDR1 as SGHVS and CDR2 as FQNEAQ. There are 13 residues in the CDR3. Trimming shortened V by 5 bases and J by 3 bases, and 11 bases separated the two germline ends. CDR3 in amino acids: CASSPGTGYEQYF. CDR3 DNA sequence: TGTGCCAGCAGCCCAGGGACGGGCTACGAGCAGTACTTC.

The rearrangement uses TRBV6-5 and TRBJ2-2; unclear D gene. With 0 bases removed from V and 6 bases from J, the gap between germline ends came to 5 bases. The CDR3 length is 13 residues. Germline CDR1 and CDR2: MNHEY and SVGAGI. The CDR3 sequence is CASSYSVPGELFF. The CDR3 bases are TGTGCCAGCAGTTACTCGGTTCCCGGGGAGCTGTTTTTT.

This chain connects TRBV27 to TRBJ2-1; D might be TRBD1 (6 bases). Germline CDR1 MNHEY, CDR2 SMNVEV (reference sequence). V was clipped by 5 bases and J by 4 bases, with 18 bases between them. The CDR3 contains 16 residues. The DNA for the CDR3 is TGTGCCAGCAGTGCCTATCAGGGGCTGGGATACAATGAGCAGTTCTTC. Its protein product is CASSAYQGLGYNEQFF.

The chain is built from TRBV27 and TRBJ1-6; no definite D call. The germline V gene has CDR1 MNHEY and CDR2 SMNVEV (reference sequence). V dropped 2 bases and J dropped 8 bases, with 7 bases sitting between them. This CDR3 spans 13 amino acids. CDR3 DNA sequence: TGTGCCAGCAGTTTACAGGTCGATTCACCCCTCCACTTT. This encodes CASSLQVDSPLHF.

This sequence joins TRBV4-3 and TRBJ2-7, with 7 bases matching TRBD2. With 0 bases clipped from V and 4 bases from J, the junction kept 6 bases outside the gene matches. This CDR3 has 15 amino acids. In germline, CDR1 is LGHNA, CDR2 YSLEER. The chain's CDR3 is CASSQDPREAYEQYF. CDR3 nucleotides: TGCGCCAGCAGCCAAGATCCACGGGAGGCGTACGAGCAGTACTTC.

CDR3: CASSAEGLAGEGPYNEQFF. CDR3 sequence (DNA): TGTGCCAGCAGCGCCGAGGGACTAGCGGGAGAGGGGCCCTACAATGAGCAGTTCTTC. The rearrangement joins TRBV9 to TRBJ2-1, with 14 nucleotides matching TRBD2. Trimming took 3 bases from V and 2 from J; bases not matched to a gene: 10. The CDR3 spans 19 residues. CDR1 is SGDLS and CDR2 is YYNGEE in the germline V gene.

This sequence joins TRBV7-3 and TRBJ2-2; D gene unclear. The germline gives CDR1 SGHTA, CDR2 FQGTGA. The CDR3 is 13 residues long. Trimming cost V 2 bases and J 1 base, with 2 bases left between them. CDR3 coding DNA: TGTGCCAGCAGCTTACTGAACACCGGGGAGCTGTTTTTT. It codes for CASSLLNTGELFF.

The CDR3, as DNA: TGTGCCAGCAGCTTGGCTCAGAACACCGGGGAGCTGTTTTTT. This gives the protein CASSLAQNTGELFF. The chain has TRBV5-6 and TRBJ2-2; D gene unclear. Germline V lookup: CDR1 SGHDT, CDR2 YYEEEE. The CDR3 has 14 amino acids. The V gene lost 0 bases and the J gene lost 1 base, with 4 bases spanning the gap. The full variable domain, with the rest looked up from reference TRBV5-6 and TRBJ2-2, is DAGVTQSPTHLIKTRGQQVTLRCSPKSGHDTVSWYQQALGQGPQFIFQYYEEEERQRGNFPDRFSGHQFPNYSSELNVNALLLGDSALYLCASSLAQNTGELFFGEGSRLTVL.

CDR3 sequence (DNA): TGTGCCACCAGTGATTGGTGGACCTCAGATCCCCACGAGCAGTACTTC. Translating gives CATSDWWTSDPHEQYF. V and J are TRBV24-1 and TRBJ2-7; no firm D call. Germline V gene data show CDR1 as KGHDR and CDR2 as SFDVKD. The CDR3 is 16 amino acids. The V end was cut by 2 bases, the J end by 5 bases, with 18 bases between.

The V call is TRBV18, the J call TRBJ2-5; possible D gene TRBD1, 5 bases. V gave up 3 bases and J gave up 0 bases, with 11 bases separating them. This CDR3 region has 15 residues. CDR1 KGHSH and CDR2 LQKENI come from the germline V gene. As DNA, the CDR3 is TGTGCCAGCTCACCGGCAGGACACCACCAAGAGACCCAGTACTTC. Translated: CASSPAGHHQETQYF.

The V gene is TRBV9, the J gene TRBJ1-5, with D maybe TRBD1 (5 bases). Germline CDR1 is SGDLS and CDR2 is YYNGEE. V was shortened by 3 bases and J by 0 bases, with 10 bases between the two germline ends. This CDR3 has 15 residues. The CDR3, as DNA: TGTGCCAGCAGCGCGGTTGACAGTAGCAATCAGCCCCAGCATTTT. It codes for CASSAVDSSNQPQHF.

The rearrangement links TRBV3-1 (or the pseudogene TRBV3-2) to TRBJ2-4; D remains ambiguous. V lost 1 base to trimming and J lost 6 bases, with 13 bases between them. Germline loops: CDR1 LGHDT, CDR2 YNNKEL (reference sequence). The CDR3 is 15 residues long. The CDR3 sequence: CASSQVAGAGNIQYF. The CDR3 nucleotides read TGTGCCAGCAGCCAAGTGGCTGGTGCCGGAAACATTCAGTACTTC.

CDR3 residues: CASSYGLATYEQYF. CDR3 DNA: TGCGCCAGCAGCTACGGACTAGCTACCTACGAGCAGTACTTC. V gene TRBV5-1 combines with J gene TRBJ2-7; 8 positions match TRBD2. This CDR3 has 14 residues. The germline V gene has CDR1 SGHRS and CDR2 YFSETQ. Unmatched junction bases numbered 4, after V lost 3 bases and J lost 2 bases.

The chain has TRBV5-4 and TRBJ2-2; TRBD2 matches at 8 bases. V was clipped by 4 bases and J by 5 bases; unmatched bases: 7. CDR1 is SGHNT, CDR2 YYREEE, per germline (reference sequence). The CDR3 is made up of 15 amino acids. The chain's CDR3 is CASSASGRGTGELFF. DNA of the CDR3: TGTGCCAGCAGCGCAAGCGGGAGAGGGACCGGGGAGCTGTTTTTT.

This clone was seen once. The CDR3 DNA sequence: TGCGCCAGCAGCACTGACCGATCGAACACCGGGGAGCTGTTTTTT. This codes for CASSTDRSNTGELFF. The rearrangement uses TRBV5-1 and TRBJ2-2; D unclear. The CDR3 spans 15 residues. The V gene's germline CDR1 is SGHRS and CDR2 YFSETQ. Trimming left V 4 bases short and J 0 bases short, with 10 bases between.

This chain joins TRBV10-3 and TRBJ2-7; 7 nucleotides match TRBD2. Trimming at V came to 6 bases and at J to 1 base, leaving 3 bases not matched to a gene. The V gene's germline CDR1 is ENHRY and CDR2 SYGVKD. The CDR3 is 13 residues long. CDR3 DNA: TGTGCCATCAGGGCGGGAGAGTCCTACGAGCAGTACTTC. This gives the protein CAIRAGESYEQYF.

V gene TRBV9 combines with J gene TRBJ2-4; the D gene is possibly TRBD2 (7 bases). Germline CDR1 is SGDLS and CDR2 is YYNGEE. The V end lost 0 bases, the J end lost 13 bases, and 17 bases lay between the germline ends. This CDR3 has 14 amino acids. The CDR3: CASSVGGGQMGQYF. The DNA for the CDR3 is TGTGCCAGCAGCGTAGGCGGGGGACAAATGGGGCAGTACTTC. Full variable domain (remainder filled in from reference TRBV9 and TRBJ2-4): DSGVTQTPKHLITATGQRVTLRCSPRSGDLSVYWYQQSLDQGLQFLIQYYNGEERAKGNILERFSAQQFPDLHSELNLSSLELGDSALYFCASSVGGGQMGQYFGAGTRLSVL.